The clone carrying this T cell receptor beta chain was recorded a few times. This entry is derived from a study of blood T cell repertoires in COVID-19. TCRdb keeps only in-frame clones here, not all; method: immunoSEQ multiplex PCR. The table has some 75,000 clones, less than 90% seen once. The origin of this receptor is a man older than 75 with COVID-19, enrolled during active disease. The sample comprised peripheral blood.

CDR3 loop: CASSLGWTRAYNEQFF. CDR3 nucleotides: TGTGCCAGCAGCTTGGGTTGGACTAGGGCCTACAATGAGCAGTTCTTC. The chain carries TRBV5-4 and TRBJ2-1; 7 bases map to TRBD2. V shed 0 bases, J shed 2 bases, and the junction held 5 bases outside the gene matches. Germline V gives CDR1 SGHNT, CDR2 YYREEE (reference sequence). The length of the CDR3 is 16 residues.